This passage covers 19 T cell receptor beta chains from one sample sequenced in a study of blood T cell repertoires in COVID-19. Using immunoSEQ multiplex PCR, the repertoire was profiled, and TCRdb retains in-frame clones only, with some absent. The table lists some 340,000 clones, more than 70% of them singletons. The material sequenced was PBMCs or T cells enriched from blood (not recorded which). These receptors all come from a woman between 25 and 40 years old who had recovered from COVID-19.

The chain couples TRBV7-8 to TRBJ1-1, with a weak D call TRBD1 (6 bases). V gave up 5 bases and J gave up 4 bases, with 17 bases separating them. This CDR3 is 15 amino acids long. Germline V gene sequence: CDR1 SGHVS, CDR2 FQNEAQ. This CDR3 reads CASSRPLGGGTEAFF. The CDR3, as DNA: TGTGCCAGCAGCCGGCCGTTAGGGGGTGGCACTGAAGCTTTCTTT.

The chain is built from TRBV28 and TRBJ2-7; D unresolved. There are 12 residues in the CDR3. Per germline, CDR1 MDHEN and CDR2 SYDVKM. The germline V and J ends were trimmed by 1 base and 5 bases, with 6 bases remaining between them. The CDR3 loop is CASSLSRNEQYF. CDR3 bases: TGTGCCAGCAGTTTATCCAGAAACGAGCAGTACTTC.

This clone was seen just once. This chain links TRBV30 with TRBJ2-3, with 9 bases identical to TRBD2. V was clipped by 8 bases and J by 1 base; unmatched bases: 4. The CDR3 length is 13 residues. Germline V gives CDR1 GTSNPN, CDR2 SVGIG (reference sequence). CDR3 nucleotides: TGTGCCGGGGCTAGCGGGGGCACAGATACGCAGTATTTT. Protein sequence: CAGASGGTDTQYF.

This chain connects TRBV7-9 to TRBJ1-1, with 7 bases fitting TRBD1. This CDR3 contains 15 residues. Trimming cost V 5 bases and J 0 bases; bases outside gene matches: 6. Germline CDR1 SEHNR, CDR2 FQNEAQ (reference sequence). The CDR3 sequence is CASSTGVGLNTEAFF. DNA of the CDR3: TGTGCCAGCAGCACAGGGGTTGGCCTGAACACTGAAGCTTTCTTT.

The DNA for the CDR3 is TGTGCCAGCACCCCACGGGACTTACAGAACTATGGCTACACCTTC. Residues: CASTPRDLQNYGYTF. V and J are TRBV6-5 and TRBJ1-2; weak D call: TRBD1 (5 bases). The V gene's germline CDR1 is MNHEY and CDR2 SVGAGI. The CDR3 sequence is 15 residues long. With 7 bases removed from V and 2 bases from J, the gap between germline ends came to 17 bases.

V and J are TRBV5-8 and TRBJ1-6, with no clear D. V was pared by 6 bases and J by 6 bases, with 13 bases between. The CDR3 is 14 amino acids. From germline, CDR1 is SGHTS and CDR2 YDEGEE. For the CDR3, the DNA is TGTGCCAGCACTCGGTTTTTCGCTAATTCACCCCTCCACTTT. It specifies CASTRFFANSPLHF.

This CDR3 reads CASSILAKNIQYF. CDR3 DNA: TGTGCCAGTAGTATCCTGGCCAAAAACATTCAGTACTTC. The J gene is TRBJ2-4, the V gene TRBV19; no clear D gene. Trimming stripped 3 bases from V and 1 base from J, with 4 bases between. Per the germline V gene, CDR1 is LNHDA and CDR2 is SQIVND (reference sequence). This CDR3 spans 13 amino acids.

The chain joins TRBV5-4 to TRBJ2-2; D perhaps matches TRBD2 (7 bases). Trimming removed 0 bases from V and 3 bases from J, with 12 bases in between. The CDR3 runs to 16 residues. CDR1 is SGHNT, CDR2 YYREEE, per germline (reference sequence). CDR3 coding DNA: TGTGCCAGCAGCTTGGTTCGGGGGGCTGACACCGGGGAGCTGTTTTTT. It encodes CASSLVRGADTGELFF.

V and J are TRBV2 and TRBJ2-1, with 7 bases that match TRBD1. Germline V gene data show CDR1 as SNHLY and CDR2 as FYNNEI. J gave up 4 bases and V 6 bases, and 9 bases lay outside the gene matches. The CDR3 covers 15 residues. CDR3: CASSTQGDLYNEQFF. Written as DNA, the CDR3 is TGTGCCAGCAGCACGCAGGGGGACCTTTACAATGAGCAGTTCTTC.

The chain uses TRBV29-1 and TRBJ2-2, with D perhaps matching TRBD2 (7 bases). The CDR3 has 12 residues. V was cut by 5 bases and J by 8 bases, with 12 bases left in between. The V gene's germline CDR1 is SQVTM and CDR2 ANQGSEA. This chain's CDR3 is CSVFGGLGELFF. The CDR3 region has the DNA TGCAGCGTTTTCGGGGGGCTAGGGGAGCTGTTTTTT.

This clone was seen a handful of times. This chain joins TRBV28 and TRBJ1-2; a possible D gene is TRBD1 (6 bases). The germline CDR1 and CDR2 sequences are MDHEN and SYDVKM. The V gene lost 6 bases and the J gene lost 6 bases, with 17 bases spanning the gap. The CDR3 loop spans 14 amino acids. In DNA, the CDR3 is TGTGCCAGCAGATTTAACAGGGTTTTCCATGGCTACACCTTC. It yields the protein CASRFNRVFHGYTF.

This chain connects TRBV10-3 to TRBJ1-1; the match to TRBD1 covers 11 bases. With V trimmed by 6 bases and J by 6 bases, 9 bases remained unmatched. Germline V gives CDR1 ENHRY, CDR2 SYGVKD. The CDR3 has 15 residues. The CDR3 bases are TGTGCCATCAGACCCAGGCCGGGACAGGGGGCTGAAGCTTTCTTT. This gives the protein CAIRPRPGQGAEAFF.

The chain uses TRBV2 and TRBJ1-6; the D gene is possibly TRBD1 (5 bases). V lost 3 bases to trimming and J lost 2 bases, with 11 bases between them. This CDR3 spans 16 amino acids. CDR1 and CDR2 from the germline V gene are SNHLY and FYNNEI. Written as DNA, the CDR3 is TGTGCCAGCAGTGAGGCAGGGTTTACCTATAATTCACCCCTCCACTTT. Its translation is CASSEAGFTYNSPLHF.

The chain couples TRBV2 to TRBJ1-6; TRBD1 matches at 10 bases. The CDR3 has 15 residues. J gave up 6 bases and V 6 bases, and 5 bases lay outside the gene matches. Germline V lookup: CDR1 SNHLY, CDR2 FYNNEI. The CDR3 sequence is CASRETGGSNSPLHF. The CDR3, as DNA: TGTGCCAGCAGGGAGACAGGGGGCAGTAATTCACCCCTCCACTTT.

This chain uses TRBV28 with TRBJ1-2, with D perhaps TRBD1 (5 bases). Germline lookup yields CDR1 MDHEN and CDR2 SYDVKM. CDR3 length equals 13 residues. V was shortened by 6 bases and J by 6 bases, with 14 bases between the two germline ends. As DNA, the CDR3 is TGTGCCAGCAGCCCTGACAGCTGGGATGGCTACACCTTC. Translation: CASSPDSWDGYTF.

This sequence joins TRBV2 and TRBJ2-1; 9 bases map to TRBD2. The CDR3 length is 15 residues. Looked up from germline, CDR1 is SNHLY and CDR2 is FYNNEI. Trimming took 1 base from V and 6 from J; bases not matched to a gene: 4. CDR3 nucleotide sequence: TGTGCCAGCAGTGAAGGTCTAGCGGGGCCCAATGAGCAGTTCTTC. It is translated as CASSEGLAGPNEQFF.

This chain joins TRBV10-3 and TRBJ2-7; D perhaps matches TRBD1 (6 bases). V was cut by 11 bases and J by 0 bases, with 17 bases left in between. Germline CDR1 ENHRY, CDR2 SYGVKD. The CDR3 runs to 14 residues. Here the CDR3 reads CASRGDTGSYEQYF. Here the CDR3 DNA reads TGTGCCTCAAGAGGGGACACGGGCTCCTACGAGCAGTACTTC.

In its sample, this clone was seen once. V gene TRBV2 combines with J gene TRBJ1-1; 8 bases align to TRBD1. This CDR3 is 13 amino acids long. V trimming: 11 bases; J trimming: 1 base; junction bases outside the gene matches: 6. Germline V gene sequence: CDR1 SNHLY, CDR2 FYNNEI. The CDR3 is CASRGQANTEAFF. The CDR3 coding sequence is TGTGCCTCTCGGGGACAGGCGAACACTGAAGCTTTCTTT.

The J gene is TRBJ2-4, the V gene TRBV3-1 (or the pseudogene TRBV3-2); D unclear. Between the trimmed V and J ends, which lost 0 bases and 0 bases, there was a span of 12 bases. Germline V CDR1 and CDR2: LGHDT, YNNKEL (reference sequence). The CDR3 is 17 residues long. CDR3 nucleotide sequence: TGTGCCAGCAGCCAAGAGCAGACTGAACTAGCCAAAAACATTCAGTACTTC. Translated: CASSQEQTELAKNIQYF.